This TCR beta chain appears in the sequencing data of a study of T cells after yellow fever vaccination. The CDR3 length is 15 residues. The V gene's germline CDR1 is SGHVS and CDR2 FQNEAQ. V gave up 4 bases and J gave up 7 bases, with 17 bases separating them. MiXCR, applied by TCRdb to the 5' RACE reads, yields one record per CDR3 protein. The sample holds about 300,000 distinct CDR3 sequences, around 7% seen once. This TCR was recovered from a man younger than 35 who received the YFV17D yellow fever vaccine. The rearrangement uses TRBV7-8 and TRBJ1-5, with a weak D call TRBD1 (5 bases). The source material was PBMCs, sampled around 45 days after the first yellow fever vaccination. CDR3 loop: CASSSYPRVWQPQHF. Here the CDR3 DNA reads TGTGCCAGCAGCTCATACCCCAGGGTTTGGCAGCCCCAGCATTTT.